This T cell receptor (beta chain) was profiled in a study of shared clonotypes between healthy human individuals. This clone was counted only a few times. Some clones are missing from TCRdb's copy, which holds only in-frame ones; the method was immunoSEQ multiplex PCR. The table records over a million clones, about four fifths of them present only once. The V gene's germline CDR1 is GTSNPN and CDR2 SVGIG (reference sequence). This CDR3 has 8 residues. Sequencing used memory CD4+ T cells from PBMCs. As to subset: CD45RA-negative fraction. The V call is TRBV30, the J call TRBJ1-2; D is ambiguous. This TCR was sampled from a man between 18 and 35 years old in good health. Some clones in this sample may be carry-over from other donors' samples. The CDR3 region has the DNA TGTGCGACGGGAGGCTACACCTTC. It is translated as CATGGYTF.